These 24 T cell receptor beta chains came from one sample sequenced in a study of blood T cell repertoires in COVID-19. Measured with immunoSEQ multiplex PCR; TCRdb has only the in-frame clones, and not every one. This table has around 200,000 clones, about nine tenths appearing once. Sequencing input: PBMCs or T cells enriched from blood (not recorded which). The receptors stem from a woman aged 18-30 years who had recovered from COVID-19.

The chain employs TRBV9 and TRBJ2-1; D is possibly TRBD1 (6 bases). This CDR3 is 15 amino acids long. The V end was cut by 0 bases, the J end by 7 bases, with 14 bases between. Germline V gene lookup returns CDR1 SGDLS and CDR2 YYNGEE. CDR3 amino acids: CASSVATGLGNEQFF. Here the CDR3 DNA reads TGTGCCAGCAGCGTAGCTACAGGGCTAGGGAATGAGCAGTTCTTC. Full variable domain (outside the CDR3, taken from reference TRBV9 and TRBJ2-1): DSGVTQTPKHLITATGQRVTLRCSPRSGDLSVYWYQQSLDQGLQFLIQYYNGEERAKGNILERFSAQQFPDLHSELNLSSLELGDSALYFCASSVATGLGNEQFFGPGTRLTVL.

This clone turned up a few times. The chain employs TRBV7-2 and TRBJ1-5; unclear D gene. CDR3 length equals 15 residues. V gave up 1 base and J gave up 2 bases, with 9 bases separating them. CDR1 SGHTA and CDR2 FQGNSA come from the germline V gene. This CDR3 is CASSLGAAGNQPQHF. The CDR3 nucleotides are TGTGCCAGCAGCTTAGGGGCAGCCGGCAATCAGCCCCAGCATTTT.

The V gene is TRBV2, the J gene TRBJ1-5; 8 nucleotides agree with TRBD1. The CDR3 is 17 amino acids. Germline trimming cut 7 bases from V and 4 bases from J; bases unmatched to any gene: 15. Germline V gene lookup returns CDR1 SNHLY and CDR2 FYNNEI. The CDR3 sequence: CASTFQPGQAQNQPQHF. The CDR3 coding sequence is TGTGCCAGCACCTTCCAACCGGGACAGGCCCAAAATCAGCCCCAGCATTTT.

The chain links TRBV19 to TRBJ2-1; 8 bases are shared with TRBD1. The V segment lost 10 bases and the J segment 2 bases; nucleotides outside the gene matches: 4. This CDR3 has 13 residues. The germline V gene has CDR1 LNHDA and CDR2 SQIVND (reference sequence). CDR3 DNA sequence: TGTGCCACAGGACAGGGTCCCTACAATGAGCAGTTCTTC. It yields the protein CATGQGPYNEQFF.

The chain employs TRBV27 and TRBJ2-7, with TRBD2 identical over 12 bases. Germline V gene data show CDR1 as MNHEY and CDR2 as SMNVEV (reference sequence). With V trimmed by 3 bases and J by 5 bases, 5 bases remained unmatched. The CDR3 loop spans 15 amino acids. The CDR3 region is CASSFQTSGRDEQYF. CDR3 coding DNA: TGTGCCAGCAGTTTCCAGACTAGCGGGAGAGACGAGCAGTACTTC.

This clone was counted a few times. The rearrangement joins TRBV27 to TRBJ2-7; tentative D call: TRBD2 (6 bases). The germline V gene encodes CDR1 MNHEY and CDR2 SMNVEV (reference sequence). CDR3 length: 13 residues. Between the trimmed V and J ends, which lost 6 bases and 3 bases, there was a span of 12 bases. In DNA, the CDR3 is TGTGCCAGCAGGGCTAGCGCGTTCTACGAGCAGTACTTC. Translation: CASRASAFYEQYF.

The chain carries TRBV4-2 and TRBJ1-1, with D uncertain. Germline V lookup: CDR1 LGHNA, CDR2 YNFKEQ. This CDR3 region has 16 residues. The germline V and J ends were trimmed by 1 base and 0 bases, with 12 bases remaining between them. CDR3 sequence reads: CASSQVSVRVNTEAFF. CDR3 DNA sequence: TGTGCCAGCAGCCAAGTCTCGGTCCGGGTGAACACTGAAGCTTTCTTT.

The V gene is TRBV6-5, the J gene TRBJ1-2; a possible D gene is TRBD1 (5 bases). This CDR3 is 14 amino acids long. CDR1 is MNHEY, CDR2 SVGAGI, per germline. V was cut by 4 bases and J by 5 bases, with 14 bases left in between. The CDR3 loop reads CASSSNSGLYGYTF. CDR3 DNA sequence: TGTGCCAGCAGTTCCAATTCAGGGTTATATGGCTACACCTTC.

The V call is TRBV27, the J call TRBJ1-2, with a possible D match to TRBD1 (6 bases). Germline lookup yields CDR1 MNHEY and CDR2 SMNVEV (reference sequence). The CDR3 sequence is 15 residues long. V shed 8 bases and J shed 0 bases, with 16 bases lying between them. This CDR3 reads CASGSTGLANYGYTF. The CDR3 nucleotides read TGTGCCAGCGGTAGTACAGGGCTCGCTAACTATGGCTACACCTTC.

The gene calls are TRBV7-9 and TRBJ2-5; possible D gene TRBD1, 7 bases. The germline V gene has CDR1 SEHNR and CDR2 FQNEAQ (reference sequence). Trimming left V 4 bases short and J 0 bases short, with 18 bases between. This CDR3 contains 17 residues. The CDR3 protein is CASSYRGGGLYQETQYF. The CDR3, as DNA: TGTGCCAGCAGCTACAGGGGTGGGGGACTGTACCAAGAGACCCAGTACTTC.

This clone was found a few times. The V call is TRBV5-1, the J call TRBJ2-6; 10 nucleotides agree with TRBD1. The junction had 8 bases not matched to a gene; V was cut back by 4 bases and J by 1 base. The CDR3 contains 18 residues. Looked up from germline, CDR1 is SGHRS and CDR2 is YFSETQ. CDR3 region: CASSPGTGVGSGANVLTF. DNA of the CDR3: TGCGCCAGCAGCCCGGGGACAGGGGTCGGGTCTGGGGCCAACGTCCTGACTTTC. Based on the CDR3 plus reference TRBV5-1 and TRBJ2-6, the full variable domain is KAGVTQTPRYLIKTRGQQVTLSCSPISGHRSVSWYQQTPGQGLQFLFEYFSETQRNKGNFPGRFSGRQFSNSRSEMNVSTLELGDSALYLCASSPGTGVGSGANVLTFGAGSRLTVL.

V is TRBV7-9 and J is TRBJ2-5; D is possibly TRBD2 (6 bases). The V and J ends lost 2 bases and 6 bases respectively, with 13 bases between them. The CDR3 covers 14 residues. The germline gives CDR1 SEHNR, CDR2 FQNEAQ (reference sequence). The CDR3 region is CASSLRRAGKTQYF. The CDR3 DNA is TGTGCCAGCAGCTTAAGGAGGGCGGGAAAGACCCAGTACTTC.

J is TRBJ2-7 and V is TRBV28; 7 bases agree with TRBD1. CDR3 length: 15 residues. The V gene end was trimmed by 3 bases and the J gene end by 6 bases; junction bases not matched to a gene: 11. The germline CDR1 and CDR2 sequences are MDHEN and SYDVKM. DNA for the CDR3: TGTGCCAGCAGTTTTTATAGGGGGCGCATTAGCGAGCAGTACTTC. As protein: CASSFYRGRISEQYF.

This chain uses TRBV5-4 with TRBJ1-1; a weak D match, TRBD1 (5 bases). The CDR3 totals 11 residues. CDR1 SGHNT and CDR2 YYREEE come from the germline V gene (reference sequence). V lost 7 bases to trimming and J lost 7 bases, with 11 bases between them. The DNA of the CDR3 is TGTGCCAGCCTCCGGCAGGGTGAAGCTTTCTTT. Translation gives CASLRQGEAFF.

CDR3 residues: CATRSPPRQGNEKLFF. Written as DNA, the CDR3 is TGTGCCACCCGATCACCTCCGAGACAGGGGAATGAAAAACTGTTTTTT. The chain has TRBV28 and TRBJ1-4, with TRBD1 matching 8 bases. The CDR3 covers 16 residues. V lost 10 bases to trimming and J lost 5 bases; unmatched junction nucleotides: 15. Germline values: CDR1 MDHEN, CDR2 SYDVKM.

The CDR3 coding sequence is TGTGCCAGCAGTGGAGAGCTAAACAATGAGCAGTTCTTC. It specifies CASSGELNNEQFF. This chain connects TRBV6-4 to TRBJ2-1; D is unresolved. V dropped 4 bases and J dropped 5 bases, with 9 bases sitting between them. This CDR3 has 13 amino acids. Germline assignment: CDR1 MRHNA and CDR2 SNTAGT.

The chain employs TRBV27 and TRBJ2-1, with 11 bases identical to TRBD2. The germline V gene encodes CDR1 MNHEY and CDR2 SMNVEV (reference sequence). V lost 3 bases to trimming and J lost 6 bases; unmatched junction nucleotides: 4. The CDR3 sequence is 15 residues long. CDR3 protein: CASSLRTSGSNEQFF. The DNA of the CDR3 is TGTGCCAGCAGTTTGAGGACTAGCGGGTCCAATGAGCAGTTCTTC.

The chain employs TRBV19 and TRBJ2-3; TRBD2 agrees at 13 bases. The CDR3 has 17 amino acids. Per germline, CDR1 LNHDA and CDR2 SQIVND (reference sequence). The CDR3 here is CATLGLAGAGSQDTQYF. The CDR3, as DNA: TGTGCTACGTTAGGACTAGCGGGAGCGGGTTCCCAAGATACGCAGTATTTT.

DNA of the CDR3: TGTGCCAGCAGTTACTCTTCACAGAGCTCCTACAATGAGCAGTTCTTC. Encoded protein: CASSYSSQSSYNEQFF. The chain combines TRBV6-5 with TRBJ2-1; D is unresolved. The V end was cut by 0 bases, the J end by 0 bases, with 9 bases between. The germline V gene has CDR1 MNHEY and CDR2 SVGAGI. The CDR3 loop spans 16 amino acids.

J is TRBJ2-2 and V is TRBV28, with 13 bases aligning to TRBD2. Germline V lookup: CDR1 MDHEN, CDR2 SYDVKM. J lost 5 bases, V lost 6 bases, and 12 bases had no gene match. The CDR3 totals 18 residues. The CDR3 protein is CASSDLLAGGPRTGELFF. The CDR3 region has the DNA TGTGCCAGCAGCGACTTACTAGCGGGAGGGCCTCGGACCGGGGAGCTGTTTTTT.

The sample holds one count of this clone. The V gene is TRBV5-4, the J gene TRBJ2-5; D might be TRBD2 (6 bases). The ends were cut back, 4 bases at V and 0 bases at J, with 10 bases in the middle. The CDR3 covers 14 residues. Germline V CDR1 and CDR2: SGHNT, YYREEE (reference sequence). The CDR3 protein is CASSGWGDQETQYF. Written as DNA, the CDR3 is TGTGCCAGCAGCGGGTGGGGGGACCAAGAGACCCAGTACTTC.

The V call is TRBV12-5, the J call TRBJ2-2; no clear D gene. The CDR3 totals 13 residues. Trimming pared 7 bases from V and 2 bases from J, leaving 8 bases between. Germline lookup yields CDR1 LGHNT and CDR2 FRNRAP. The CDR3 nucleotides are TGTGCTAGTGTGGCCGTAAACACCGGGGAGCTGTTTTTT. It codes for CASVAVNTGELFF.

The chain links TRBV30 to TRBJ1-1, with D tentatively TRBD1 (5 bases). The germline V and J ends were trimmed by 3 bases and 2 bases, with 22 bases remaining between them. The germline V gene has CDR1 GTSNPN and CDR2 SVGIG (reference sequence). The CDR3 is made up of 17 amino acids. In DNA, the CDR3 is TGTGCCTGGAGAGCGACGACAGCCACTCAACTTAACACTGAAGCTTTCTTT. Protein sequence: CAWRATTATQLNTEAFF.

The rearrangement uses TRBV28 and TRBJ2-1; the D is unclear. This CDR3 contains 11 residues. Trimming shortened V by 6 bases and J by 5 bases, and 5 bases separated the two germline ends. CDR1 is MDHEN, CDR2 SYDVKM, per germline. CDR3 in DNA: TGTGCCAGCAGGTCTCACAATGAGCAGTTCTTC. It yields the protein CASRSHNEQFF.